The 20 T cell receptor beta chains listed next were all sequenced from one sample in a study of patients and donors after allogeneic stem cell transplantation. TCRdb reanalysed the RT-PCR reads using MiXCR and keeps one entry per CDR3 protein. Seen here are 200,000 to 250,000 distinct CDR3 sequences, around two fifths observed once, and the top ten hold more than 9%. The sequenced sample was blood, either unsorted or a sorted T cell fraction (not recorded which). The receptors were gathered from a human donor who was either an allogeneic HSCT recipient or a stem cell or donor lymphocyte infusion donor (not recorded which). It is not recorded whose cells these are; they may come from a transplant donor.

There are a few counts of this clonotype. The chain links TRBV6-2 or TRBV6-3 to TRBJ1-2, with a possible D match to TRBD1 (6 bases). The CDR3 contains 15 residues. V shed 2 bases and J shed 2 bases, with 12 bases lying between them. In germline, CDR1 is MNHEY, CDR2 SVGEGT. CDR3 DNA sequence: TGTGCCAGCAGTTACGCCAAGAGGGGGAACTATGGCTACACCTTC. Its translation: CASSYAKRGNYGYTF.

This clonotype was observed a few times. J is TRBJ1-1 and V is TRBV30, with D perhaps matching TRBD1 (5 bases). The germline V and J ends were trimmed by 3 bases and 0 bases, with 11 bases remaining between them. Germline V gene data show CDR1 as GTSNPN and CDR2 as SVGIG (reference sequence). The length of the CDR3 is 14 residues. CDR3 region: CAWSRALMNTEAFF. Written as DNA, the CDR3 is TGTGCCTGGAGCAGGGCCCTTATGAACACTGAAGCTTTCTTT.

This clonotype was observed a few times. The chain uses TRBV10-3 and TRBJ2-2; TRBD1 matches at 7 bases. Unmatched junction bases numbered 9, after V lost 10 bases and J lost 1 base. The CDR3 loop spans 15 amino acids. CDR1 and CDR2 (germline): ENHRY, SYGVKD. The CDR3 region has the DNA TGTGCCACAGCGAGAGGGACAGTGAACACCGGGGAGCTGTTTTTT. It codes for CATARGTVNTGELFF.

In its sample, this clonotype was seen a few times. The genes are TRBV28 and TRBJ1-5; D is unresolved. This CDR3 spans 15 amino acids. Germline CDR1 MDHEN, CDR2 SYDVKM. V lost 6 bases to trimming and J lost 5 bases, with 17 bases between them. CDR3 coding DNA: TGTGCCAGCAGAAAAGCGCGGTTCGGGGATCAGCCCCAGCATTTT. It is translated as CASRKARFGDQPQHF.

The chain joins TRBV12-3 or TRBV12-4 to TRBJ1-6, with a possible D match to TRBD1 (5 bases). V shed 5 bases and J shed 7 bases, with 18 bases lying between them. The CDR3 consists of 16 residues. The CDR3 DNA follows: TGTGCCAGCAGTCTAACACCAGGGAGTCCCAATTCACCCCTCCACTTT. This gives the protein CASSLTPGSPNSPLHF.

A few counts support this clonotype. The chain carries TRBV29-1 and TRBJ2-7, with a tentative D call TRBD1 (6 bases). CDR1 is SQVTM, CDR2 ANQGSEA, per germline. The CDR3 runs 13 residues. V was pared by 6 bases and J by 0 bases, with 12 bases between. The CDR3 region has the DNA TGCAGCGTCGGGACACTTAACTCCTACGAGCAGTACTTC. This translates into CSVGTLNSYEQYF.

This clonotype was picked up a small number of times. The chain recombines TRBV7-7 with TRBJ2-2; D not certain. CDR3 length: 14 residues. Germline V lookup: CDR1 SSHAT, CDR2 FNYEAQ (reference sequence). Trimming removed 1 base at V and 1 base at J, with 4 bases between. CDR3 nucleotides: TGTGCCAGCAGCTTAGGAGAGAACACCGGGGAGCTGTTTTTT. This gives the protein CASSLGENTGELFF.

This clonotype was seen only a few times. V and J are TRBV28 and TRBJ1-2; D call uncertain. The CDR3 is 14 residues long. V lost 6 bases and J 7 bases, leaving 18 bases between the germline ends. Germline V gene sequence: CDR1 MDHEN, CDR2 SYDVKM. The chain's CDR3 is CASRAPSPVTGYTF. CDR3 nucleotides: TGTGCCAGCAGGGCCCCCAGTCCGGTCACTGGCTACACCTTC.

The chain is built from TRBV12-3 or TRBV12-4 and TRBJ1-2, with TRBD1 identical over 7 bases. Trimming at V came to 0 bases and at J to 3 bases, leaving 7 bases not matched to a gene. This CDR3 has 16 amino acids. CDR3 DNA sequence: TGTGCCAGCAGTTTAGCGACAGGGCGGATTTACTATGGCTACACCTTC. Translated, it gives CASSLATGRIYYGYTF.

This clonotype was recorded a few times. The chain combines TRBV10-2 with TRBJ2-3; TRBD2 might be the D (5 bases). Germline CDR1 WSHSY, CDR2 SAAADI. The CDR3 has 12 residues. V was pared by 4 bases and J by 11 bases, with 13 bases between. The CDR3 bases are TGCGCCAGCAGTGTGGTTCGGGGAATGCAGTATTTT. Translating gives CASSVVRGMQYF.

This clonotype has more than one count but fewer than ten. This CDR3 reads CSARGGALDTQYF. CDR3 coding DNA: TGCAGTGCTAGAGGTGGGGCTTTGGATACGCAGTATTTT. The rearrangement joins TRBV20-1 to TRBJ2-3, with TRBD1 as a possible D gene (5 bases). Looked up from germline, CDR1 is DFQATT and CDR2 is SNEGSKA (reference sequence). Trimming pared 1 base from V and 6 bases from J, leaving 11 bases between. The CDR3 length is 13 residues.

In its sample, this clonotype was seen a few times. V gene TRBV6-2 or TRBV6-3 combines with J gene TRBJ2-1; TRBD2 matches at 12 bases. The junction had 8 bases not matched to a gene; V was cut back by 2 bases and J by 9 bases. Germline V gene sequence: CDR1 MNHEY, CDR2 SVGEGT. The CDR3 totals 16 residues. DNA of the CDR3: TGTGCCAGCAGTTACCGCCGGACTAGCGGGGATCGTGAGCAGTTCTTC. Protein sequence: CASSYRRTSGDREQFF.

This chain uses TRBV7-9 with TRBJ1-1; D might be TRBD1 (6 bases). The CDR3 sequence is 16 residues long. Trimming stripped 6 bases from V and 4 bases from J, with 21 bases between. From germline, CDR1 is SEHNR and CDR2 FQNEAQ (reference sequence). CDR3 nucleotide sequence: TGTGCCAGCAGTCTTAGAAACCCCAGGGGCGGCACTGAAGCTTTCTTT. Its translation: CASSLRNPRGGTEAFF.

The V and J genes are TRBV24-1 and TRBJ1-2; unclear D gene. V gave up 2 bases and J gave up 4 bases, with 16 bases separating them. This CDR3 is built from 16 residues. From germline, CDR1 is KGHDR and CDR2 SFDVKD. The CDR3 sequence is CATSDSRVASIYGYTF. The CDR3 DNA reads as TGTGCCACCAGTGATTCAAGGGTTGCCTCGATCTATGGCTACACCTTC.

In its sample, this clonotype was seen a few times. V gene TRBV20-1 combines with J gene TRBJ2-7; no definite D call. The CDR3 runs to 13 residues. V shed 3 bases and J shed 0 bases, with 9 bases lying between them. Germline-derived CDR1 and CDR2 are DFQATT and SNEGSKA (reference sequence). The CDR3 protein is CSASQIVSYEQYF. CDR3 bases: TGCAGTGCTAGTCAGATAGTCTCCTACGAGCAGTACTTC.

The rearrangement uses TRBV12-3 or TRBV12-4 and TRBJ2-1, with D tentatively TRBD1 or TRBD2 (5 bases each). V shed 3 bases and J shed 8 bases, with 17 bases lying between them. The CDR3 extends over 15 amino acids. The CDR3 here is CASSFPGQGYDEQFF. The CDR3 nucleotides read TGTGCCAGCAGTTTCCCGGGGCAGGGCTATGATGAGCAGTTCTTC.

This clonotype has a handful of counts. V gene TRBV12-3 or TRBV12-4 combines with J gene TRBJ1-6; 8 nucleotides align to TRBD1. This CDR3 region has 17 residues. V was clipped by 3 bases and J by 2 bases; unmatched bases: 6. CDR3 nucleotides: TGTGCCAGCAGTTTTCTTCAGGGGGCCGCCTATAATTCACCCCTCCACTTT. Encoded protein: CASSFLQGAAYNSPLHF.

The rearrangement uses TRBV7-6 and TRBJ1-2; D is perhaps TRBD1 (6 bases). V was cut by 1 base and J by 4 bases, with 13 bases left in between. The CDR3 extends over 15 amino acids. From germline, CDR1 is SGHVS and CDR2 FNYEAQ. The CDR3 region has the DNA TGTGCCAGCAGCTTAGTCCCGGGGGCGAGCTATGGCTACACCTTC. It is translated as CASSLVPGASYGYTF.

The chain's CDR3 is CASSLAGPSSSYEQYF. The CDR3, as DNA: TGCGCCAGCAGCCTAGCGGGGCCCAGCTCCTCCTACGAGCAGTACTTC. The gene calls are TRBV5-1 and TRBJ2-7; 9 positions match TRBD2. CDR3 length: 16 residues. The V segment lost 4 bases and the J segment 0 bases; nucleotides outside the gene matches: 8. Looked up from germline, CDR1 is SGHRS and CDR2 is YFSETQ.

The chain recombines TRBV20-1 with TRBJ2-1, with a weak D call TRBD2 (5 bases). The CDR3 is 14 amino acids. V gave up 0 bases and J gave up 10 bases, with 16 bases separating them. Germline V gene data show CDR1 as DFQATT and CDR2 as SNEGSKA (reference sequence). In nucleotides, the CDR3 is TGCAGTGCTAGAGATCTCGCAATGGAGGTAGAGCAGTTCTTC. Translating it yields CSARDLAMEVEQFF.